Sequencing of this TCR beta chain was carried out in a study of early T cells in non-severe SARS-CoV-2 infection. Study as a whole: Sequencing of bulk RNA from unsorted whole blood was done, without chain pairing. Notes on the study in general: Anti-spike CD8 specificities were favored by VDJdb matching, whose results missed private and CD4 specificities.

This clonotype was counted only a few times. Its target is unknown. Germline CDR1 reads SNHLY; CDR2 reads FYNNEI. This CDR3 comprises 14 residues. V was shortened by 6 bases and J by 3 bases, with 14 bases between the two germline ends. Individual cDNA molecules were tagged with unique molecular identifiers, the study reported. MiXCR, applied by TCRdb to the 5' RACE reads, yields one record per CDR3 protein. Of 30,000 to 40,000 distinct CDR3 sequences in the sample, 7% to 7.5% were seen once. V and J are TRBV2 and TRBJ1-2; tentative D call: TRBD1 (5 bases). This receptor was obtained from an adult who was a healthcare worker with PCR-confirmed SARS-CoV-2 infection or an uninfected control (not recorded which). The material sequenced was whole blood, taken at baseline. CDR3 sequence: CASSVGSGDYGYTF. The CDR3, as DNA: TGTGCCAGCAGCGTTGGGTCGGGGGACTATGGCTACACCTTC.